The 8 T cell receptor beta chains below all came from one sample that was sequenced in a study of cytomegalovirus exposure and HLA in healthy donors. A multiplex PCR was run with 60 Vbeta primers and 13 Jbeta primers. Sequencing used immunoSEQ multiplex PCR; TCRdb keeps in-frame clones, though not all of them. The sample consists of about 150,000 clones, 70% to 80% of them appearing once. Sequencing was carried out using PBMCs. All receptors derive from a man under 40 in good health and CMV-seropositive.

About this clone: The germline gene is not matched at one end of the junction; a read error may be the cause. The chain is built from TRBV30 and TRBJ2-4; TRBD1 might be the D (5 bases). The CDR3 is 15 amino acids. Germline CDR1 and CDR2: GTSNPN and SVGIG (reference sequence). CDR3 bases: TGTGCCTGGAGATTGGACAACGCGGCCAGAAACATTCAGTACTTC. This encodes CAWRLDNAARNIQYF. Together with reference TRBV30 and TRBJ2-4, the CDR3 gives the full variable domain: SQTIHQWPATLVQPVGSPLSLECTVEGTSNPNLYWYRQAAGRGLQLLFYSVGIGQISSEVPQNLSASRPQDRQFILSSKKLLLSDSGFYLCAWRLDNAARNIQYFGAGTRLSVL.

The chain combines TRBV7-9 with TRBJ2-3; no definite D call. The CDR3 has 13 residues. CDR1 is SEHNR and CDR2 is FQNEAQ in the germline V gene (reference sequence). V was cut by 5 bases and J by 4 bases, with 10 bases left in between. CDR3 protein: CASSPPGADTQYF. The CDR3 nucleotides read TGTGCCAGCAGCCCGCCGGGTGCAGATACGCAGTATTTT.

The chain employs TRBV6-5 and TRBJ2-2; a weak D match, TRBD1 (6 bases). The CDR3 runs 15 residues. V lost 2 bases, J lost 4 bases, and 11 bases lay in between. Germline CDR1 MNHEY, CDR2 SVGAGI. This CDR3 reads CASSYRQGITGELFF. DNA of the CDR3: TGTGCCAGCAGTTACCGCCAGGGGATCACCGGGGAGCTGTTTTTT.

The chain has TRBV21-1 and TRBJ1-4. TRBV21-1 is tagged as a pseudogene. The CDR3 length is 16 residues. This CDR3 is CASSKGEAADDEKLFF. The CDR3 DNA is TGTGCCAGCAGCAAAGGTGAGGCAGCTGATGATGAAAAACTGTTTTTT.

The chain uses TRBV11-2 and TRBJ1-1, with D unclear. The germline V gene encodes CDR1 SGHAT and CDR2 FQNNGV. Trimming stripped 3 bases from V and 5 bases from J, with 16 bases between. The CDR3 sequence is 15 residues long. The CDR3 here is CASSFRLAPGTEAFF. The CDR3 DNA follows: TGTGCCAGCAGCTTTCGGTTGGCGCCGGGGACTGAAGCTTTCTTT.

The rearrangement links TRBV30 to TRBJ1-6; tentative D call: TRBD1 (5 bases). V was pared by 2 bases and J by 7 bases, with 12 bases between. Germline lookup yields CDR1 GTSNPN and CDR2 SVGIG (reference sequence). The CDR3 contains 14 residues. This CDR3 is CAWSSPGWNSPLHF. The CDR3 DNA follows: TGTGCCTGGAGTAGCCCAGGGTGGAATTCACCCCTCCACTTT.

The rearrangement joins TRBV19 to TRBJ1-5; D gene ambiguous. V lost 5 bases, J lost 6 bases, and 11 bases lay in between. Germline V gives CDR1 LNHDA, CDR2 SQIVND (reference sequence). The CDR3 extends over 13 amino acids. The CDR3 loop is CASSRGSVQPQHF. The DNA for the CDR3 is TGTGCCAGTAGTCGGGGTTCGGTTCAGCCCCAGCATTTT.

A word on this clone: Other DNA variants within this sample encode the same CDR3. This chain uses TRBV6-1 with TRBJ1-2; the D is unclear. Trimming cost V 1 base and J 6 bases, with 6 bases left between them. Germline V gene lookup returns CDR1 MNHNS and CDR2 SASEGT. CDR3 size: 12 residues. CDR3 sequence: CASSEGGDGYTF. CDR3 bases: TGTGCCAGCAGTGAAGGGGGAGATGGCTACACCTTC.